This entry lists 8 T cell receptor beta chains sequenced from one sample in a study of T-cell reconstitution after alpha-beta-depleted transplantation in children. Preparation of the TCRbeta library involved a method that used unique molecular identifiers. TCRdb reprocessed the PCR reads with MiXCR, giving one entry per CDR3 protein. The table lists about 200,000 distinct CDR3 sequences, roughly 7% of them singletons. This material consisted of PBMCs, taken before TCRalphabeta/CD19-depleted stem cell transplant. The receptors derive from a boy aged 2 to 10 with acute lymphoblastic leukemia, due to receive a stem cell transplant.

The chain employs TRBV6-1 and TRBJ2-7; D is perhaps TRBD1 (6 bases). The V and J ends lost 6 bases and 3 bases respectively, with 15 bases between them. CDR1 and CDR2 from the germline V gene are MNHNS and SASEGT. The CDR3 totals 14 residues. The CDR3 region is CASRVTGTSYEQYF. The DNA of the CDR3 is TGTGCCAGCAGAGTGACAGGAACGAGCTACGAGCAGTACTTC.

As DNA, the CDR3 is TGTGCCAGCAGGAGGGGACTCCTGTACCAAGAGACCCAGTACTTC. Protein sequence: CASRRGLLYQETQYF. The rearrangement joins TRBV3-1 to TRBJ2-5, with D possibly being TRBD2 (6 bases). The CDR3 contains 15 residues. Germline lookup yields CDR1 LGHDT and CDR2 YNNKEL (reference sequence). V was clipped by 6 bases and J by 0 bases, with 14 bases between them.

This clonotype was picked up many times. This chain links TRBV5-1 with TRBJ2-2; D not certain. CDR1 and CDR2 from the germline V gene are SGHRS and YFSETQ. The length of the CDR3 is 14 residues. V lost 0 bases, J lost 8 bases, and 11 bases lay in between. The CDR3 protein is CASSLGHSAGELFF. CDR3 coding DNA: TGCGCCAGCAGCTTGGGCCACAGCGCTGGGGAGCTGTTTTTT.

This sequence joins TRBV20-1 and TRBJ2-7; 10 bases agree with TRBD2. The V and J ends lost 3 bases and 7 bases, in that order; junction bases with no gene match: 9. The germline gives CDR1 DFQATT, CDR2 SNEGSKA (reference sequence). This CDR3 has 14 residues. The CDR3, as DNA: TGCAGTGCTAGGCAGAGCGGGGGGGCCTCGGAGCAGTACTTC. It yields the protein CSARQSGGASEQYF.

This clonotype was counted ten times or more. The chain couples TRBV28 to TRBJ2-1; D not certain. Germline lookup yields CDR1 MDHEN and CDR2 SYDVKM. V was trimmed by 3 bases and J by 3 bases, leaving 12 bases between them. The CDR3 has 15 residues. The DNA of the CDR3 is TGTGCCAGCAGTTTCTTGGCAAAGAACTACAATGAGCAGTTCTTC. Its translation: CASSFLAKNYNEQFF.

The V and J genes are TRBV3-1 and TRBJ2-4; TRBD2 is a possible D gene (7 bases). Trimming left V 3 bases short and J 15 bases short, with 27 bases between. Germline V lookup: CDR1 LGHDT, CDR2 YNNKEL (reference sequence). This CDR3 has 16 residues. The CDR3 DNA reads TGTGCCAGCAGCCAGGGACCGCTAGGGGCGGGGGCTTGGGTGTACTTC. As protein: CASSQGPLGAGAWVYF.

This clonotype has a count of ten or more. This CDR3 is CSARDLRTDYEQYF. The CDR3 DNA is TGCAGTGCTAGAGATCTGAGGACAGACTACGAGCAGTACTTC. This sequence joins TRBV20-1 and TRBJ2-7, with D possibly being TRBD1 (6 bases). CDR3 length: 14 amino acids. From germline, CDR1 is DFQATT and CDR2 SNEGSKA (reference sequence). Deletions cut 0 bases from V and 3 bases from J, with 12 bases between.

This clonotype was detected many times. The genes are TRBV12-3 or TRBV12-4 and TRBJ2-1; 10 bases align to TRBD2. V lost 4 bases, J lost 10 bases, and 7 bases stayed unmatched. CDR3 size: 14 residues. CDR3 nucleotide sequence: TGTGCCAGCAGTTCTCTCCCACTAGCGGGAGAGCAGTTCTTC. Translated: CASSSLPLAGEQFF.